This section outlines one T cell receptor (beta chain) sequence together with its context. Related graft donors supplied nonmyeloablative bone marrow transplants, and mixed chimerism was transient. CD4+CD25+CD127- Tregs, CD4+CD25- non-Tregs, CD4 and CD8 cells were sorted. The data belong to a study of Tregs in tolerant kidney transplant recipients. Clones were read by immunoSEQ multiplex PCR, and TCRdb kept only the in-frame ones, dropping some. Its clone listing holds 25,000 to 40,000 clones. The material was CD4+ T cells from blood (PBMCs), obtained 24 months after the transplant. The sequence was obtained from a human patient who received a combined kidney and bone marrow transplant. T cells may partly derive from the graft donor.

The covered CDR3 bases are TGCGCCAGCAGCAAACTAGCGGAGGGGGGCACCGGGGAG. It yields the protein CASSKLAEGGTGE. The full-length CDR3 reads as CASSKLAEGGTGELFF. The rearrangement uses TRBV5-1 and TRBJ2-2, with TRBD2 identical over 8 bases. The read ends 3 residues early relative to the CDR3; the germline J gene fills the gap. The ends lost 4 bases at V and 4 bases at J; junction bases unmatched: 9. The germline gives CDR1 SGHRS, CDR2 YFSETQ. CDR3 length equals 16 residues.